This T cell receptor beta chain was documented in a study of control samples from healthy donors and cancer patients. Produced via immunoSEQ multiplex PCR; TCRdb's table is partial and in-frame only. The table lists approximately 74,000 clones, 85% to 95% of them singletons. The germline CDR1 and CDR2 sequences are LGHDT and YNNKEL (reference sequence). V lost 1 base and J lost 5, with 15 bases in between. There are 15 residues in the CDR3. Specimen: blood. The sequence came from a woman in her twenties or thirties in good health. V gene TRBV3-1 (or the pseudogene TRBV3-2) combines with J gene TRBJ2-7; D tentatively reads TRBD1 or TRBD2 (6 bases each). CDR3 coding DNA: TGTGCCAGCAGCCAAGTCGGGGGCGCGCCGGACGAGCAGTACTTC. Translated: CASSQVGGAPDEQYF.